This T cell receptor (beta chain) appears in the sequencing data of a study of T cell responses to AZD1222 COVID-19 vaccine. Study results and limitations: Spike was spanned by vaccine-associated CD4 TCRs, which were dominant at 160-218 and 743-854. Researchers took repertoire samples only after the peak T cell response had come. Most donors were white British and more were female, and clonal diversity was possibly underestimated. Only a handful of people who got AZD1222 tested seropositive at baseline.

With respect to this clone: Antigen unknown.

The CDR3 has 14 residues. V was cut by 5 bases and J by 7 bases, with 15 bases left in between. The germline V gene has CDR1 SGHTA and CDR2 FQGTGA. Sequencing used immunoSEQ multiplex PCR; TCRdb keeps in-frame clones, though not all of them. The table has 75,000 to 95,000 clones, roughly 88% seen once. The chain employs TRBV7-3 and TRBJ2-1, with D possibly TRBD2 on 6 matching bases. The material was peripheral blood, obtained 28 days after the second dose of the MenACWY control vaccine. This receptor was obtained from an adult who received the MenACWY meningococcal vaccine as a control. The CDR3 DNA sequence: TGTGCCAGCAGCCTCCTAGCGAATTCTAATGAGCAGTTCTTC. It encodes CASSLLANSNEQFF. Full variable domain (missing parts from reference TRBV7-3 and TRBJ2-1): GAGVSQTPSNKVTEKGKYVELRCDPISGHTALYWYRQSLGQGPEFLIYFQGTGAADDSGLPNDRFFAVRPEGSVSTLKIQRTERGDSAVYLCASSLLANSNEQFFGPGTRLTVL.